This section outlines one TCR beta chain sequence together with its context. The CDR3 end is not reached by the read, which stops 3 residues before it; the germline J gene fills it in. MY09/MY11 PCR detected cervical HPV DNA; dot-blot assigned genotypes. This CDR3 is built from 12 residues. CDR1 is GTSNPN and CDR2 is SVGIG in the germline V gene (reference sequence). Average input was around 1,200 ng genomic DNA for immunoSEQ TCR beta CDR3 amplification. Sequenced by immunoSEQ multiplex PCR; TCRdb stores in-frame clones only, minus some. The sample's table shows about 30,000 clones. This specimen comes from a study of T cells in women clearing cervical HPV infection. Across the whole study: Case blood drawn at lesion detection; control blood after infection cleared.

The sequenced material came from blood buffy coat. The sequence derives from a woman between 18 and 75 years old with a cervical HPV16 infection that either progressed to CIN3+ or cleared (not recorded which). The chain employs TRBV30 and TRBJ1-2; D uncertain. The covered CDR3 bases are TGTGCCTGGAGGGCACCTCTCAACGGC. Protein sequence: CAWRAPLNG. The whole CDR3 protein reads CAWRAPLNGYTF. The whole variable domain, remainder taken from reference TRBV30 and TRBJ1-2, is SQTIHQWPATLVQPVGSPLSLECTVEGTSNPNLYWYRQAAGRGLQLLFYSVGIGQISSEVPQNLSASRPQDRQFILSSKKLLLSDSGFYLCAWRAPLNGYTFGSGTRLTVV.